Included here is one TCR beta chain sequence, with context. The data stem from a study of blood T cells in healthy people across ages. The overall study: About one barcoded beta molecule per two T cells was the capture yield of template switching.

Through a sample-barcoded 5' primer and a J-beta primer mix, a second PCR was run for roughly 6 to 12 cycles. All cDNA molecules were each tagged by a template-switch adaptor with 12 random nucleotides. TCRdb recomputed calls from the 5' RACE reads with MiXCR, one row per CDR3 protein. The data show around 820,000 distinct CDR3 sequences, with approximately 25% seen just once and roughly 3.5% held by the top ten. Germline-derived CDR1 and CDR2 are DFQATT and SNEGSKA (reference sequence). This CDR3 contains 12 residues. V gave up 6 bases and J gave up 7 bases, with 15 bases separating them. The same data also contributed to another study, on T cells of mothers and their children. That paper states: Slightly higher overlap, not significant, was seen in related mother-child pairs than in unrelated pairs.

The rearrangement joins TRBV20-1 to TRBJ1-2; D is unresolved. The receptor's source is a boy younger than 18 in good health. Specimen: blood. The CDR3 nucleotides are TGCAGTGCGAGACGACAAGACTCTGGCTACACCTTC. Translated: CSARRQDSGYTF.